Listed below are T cell receptor beta chains from one sample, sequenced in a study of patients and donors after allogeneic stem cell transplantation. TCRdb called the RT-PCR reads again in MiXCR, with one record for every CDR3 protein. The profile shows almost 90,000 distinct CDR3 sequences, just under 5% of them singletons. Sequenced: blood, either unsorted or a sorted T cell fraction (not recorded which). All receptors come from a human donor who was either an allogeneic HSCT recipient or a stem cell or donor lymphocyte infusion donor (not recorded which). It is not recorded whose cells these are; they may come from a transplant donor. The CDR3 runs from the conserved cysteine through the conserved F or W. The D gene is left open where the match is weak. Clone size is stated in some rows and not others, as once, few, many or a class when expanded.

d_call,v_call,j_call,clone_size,cdr3_aa,cdr3_nt
.,TRBV25-1,TRBJ2-7,many,CASSELTQSYEQYF,TGTGCCAGCAGTGAATTAACCCAGTCCTACGAGCAGTACTTC
.,TRBV15,TRBJ2-3,.,CATSFRTPSTDTQYF,TGTGCCACCAGCTTCCGGACACCCAGCACAGATACGCAGTATTTT
TRBD1,TRBV5-1,TRBJ1-1,few,CASNLGQGTEAFF,TGCGCCAGCAACCTGGGACAGGGCACTGAAGCTTTCTTT
.,TRBV7-8,TRBJ2-7,.,CASSPRGVVSYEQYF,TGTGCCAGCAGCCCTAGGGGAGTAGTCTCCTACGAGCAGTACTTC
.,TRBV11-3,TRBJ2-3,.,CASSLGSGSSTDTQYF,TGTGCCAGCAGCTTAGGTTCGGGGTCTAGCACAGATACGCAGTATTTT
TRBD2,TRBV11-2,TRBJ2-2,many,CASSSNSGSRTGELFF,TGTGCCAGCAGCTCCAATAGCGGGAGTAGGACCGGGGAGCTGTTTTTT
.,TRBV5-1,TRBJ1-1,few,CASSPLQGGNTEAFF,TGCGCCAGCAGCCCGCTACAGGGTGGGAACACTGAAGCTTTCTTT
TRBD2,TRBV5-1,TRBJ2-1,many,CASMGTSGRAWNEQFF,TGCGCCAGCATGGGGACTAGCGGGAGGGCCTGGAATGAGCAGTTCTTC
.,TRBV27,TRBJ2-7,.,CASRRGGPGSYEQYF,TGTGCCAGCAGGAGGGGAGGCCCCGGCTCCTACGAGCAGTACTTC
.,TRBV6-5,TRBJ2-3,many,CASSWGGSTDTQYF,TGTGCCAGCAGTTGGGGGGGCAGCACAGATACGCAGTATTTT
TRBD2,TRBV7-3,TRBJ2-7,many,CASSISGTRDYEQYF,TGTGCCAGCAGCATATCCGGGACTAGAGACTACGAGCAGTACTTC
.,TRBV12-3/TRBV12-4,TRBJ1-2,many,CASSLLGIGYTF,TGTGCCAGCAGTTTGTTAGGAATTGGCTACACCTTC
.,TRBV11-3,TRBJ1-1,.,CASSWIRAPEAFF,TGTGCCAGCAGCTGGATCCGGGCCCCGGAAGCTTTCTTT
TRBD2,TRBV12-3/TRBV12-4,TRBJ2-1,.,CASSLTSGRNNEQFF,TGTGCCAGCAGTTTAACTAGCGGGAGAAACAATGAGCAGTTCTTC
.,TRBV5-1,TRBJ1-2,many,CASSLTALSVAGDQGYTF,TGCGCCAGCAGCCTAACCGCACTATCCGTGGCAGGGGATCAGGGCTACACCTTC
TRBD1,TRBV28,TRBJ1-1,many,CASSPSTGTGRGYTEAFF,TGTGCCAGCAGTCCGTCCACCGGGACAGGGAGGGGGTACACTGAAGCTTTCTTT
.,TRBV27,TRBJ2-7,many,CASSRIIGDYEQYF,TGTGCCAGCAGTCGTATTATCGGGGACTACGAGCAGTACTTC
.,TRBV20-1,TRBJ2-3,once,CSPEGSLADTQYF,TGCAGCCCCGAGGGAAGTCTCGCAGATACGCAGTATTTT
.,TRBV3-1,TRBJ1-1,medium-sized,CASSHGGTEAFF,TGTGCCAGCAGCCATGGGGGGACTGAAGCTTTCTTT
TRBD1,TRBV4-1,TRBJ1-2,many,CASSPPGRGTAYGYTF,TGCGCCAGCAGCCCCCCGGGACGGGGGACAGCCTATGGCTACACCTTC
.,TRBV10-3,TRBJ2-1,many,CAISGGDEQFF,TGTGCCATCAGTGGGGGGGATGAGCAGTTCTTC
TRBD1,TRBV20-1,TRBJ1-5,many,CSADRGSNQPQHF,TGCAGTGCTGACAGGGGAAGCAATCAGCCCCAGCATTTT
.,TRBV29-1,TRBJ2-1,many,CSVEGDPQSYNEQFF,TGCAGCGTGGAAGGGGACCCGCAATCCTACAATGAGCAGTTCTTC
TRBD1,TRBV13,TRBJ2-7,many,CASTKTGATYEQYF,TGTGCCAGCACTAAGACAGGGGCAACCTACGAGCAGTACTTC
TRBD1,TRBV28,TRBJ2-3,few,CASSPGDSDLRASTDTQYF,TGTGCCAGCAGTCCTGGGGACAGCGATCTCCGAGCTAGCACAGATACGCAGTATTTT
.,TRBV9,TRBJ1-2,few,CASSPDRAAGYTF,TGTGCCAGCAGCCCGGACCGGGCCGCTGGCTACACCTTC
TRBD1,TRBV6-1,TRBJ1-6,few,CASTGDRKNSPLHF,TGTGCCAGCACTGGGGACAGAAAAAATTCACCCCTCCACTTT
.,TRBV2,TRBJ1-2,many,CASSEMGGGGYTF,TGTGCCAGCAGTGAAATGGGGGGTGGTGGCTACACCTTC
TRBD2,TRBV27,TRBJ2-1,many,CASSSNPGTSFKNEQFF,TGTGCCAGCAGTAGCAACCCCGGGACTAGCTTTAAGAATGAGCAGTTCTTC
TRBD1,TRBV5-1,TRBJ1-1,many,CASSLDTRGLNTEAFF,TGCGCCAGCAGCCTGGATACCAGGGGGTTGAACACTGAAGCTTTCTTT
TRBD1,TRBV5-1,TRBJ2-3,.,CASSPGTATDTQYF,TGCGCCAGCAGCCCAGGGACAGCCACAGATACGCAGTATTTT
.,TRBV5-6,TRBJ1-2,many,CASSQGANYGYTF,TGTGCCAGCAGCCAGGGAGCAAACTATGGCTACACCTTC
TRBD1,TRBV2,TRBJ1-5,.,CASQLGQPNQPQHF,TGTGCCAGCCAACTGGGACAGCCGAATCAGCCCCAGCATTTT
.,TRBV5-1,TRBJ2-7,few,CASSGRGPSYEQYF,TGCGCCAGCAGTGGGCGGGGGCCCTCCTACGAGCAGTACTTC
TRBD1,TRBV6-1,TRBJ1-1,few,CASLTGQGNTEAFF,TGTGCCAGCTTGACTGGACAGGGAAACACTGAAGCTTTCTTT
.,TRBV5-1,TRBJ2-3,many,CASSLGGWGDFTDTQYF,TGCGCCAGCAGCTTGGGCGGCTGGGGGGATTTCACAGATACGCAGTATTTT
.,TRBV5-1,TRBJ1-4,few,CASSFITNEKLFF,TGCGCCAGCAGCTTCATCACTAATGAAAAACTGTTTTTT
TRBD1,TRBV19,TRBJ2-1,.,CASSRQGELNEQFF,TGTGCCAGTAGCCGACAGGGGGAATTGAATGAGCAGTTCTTC
TRBD1,TRBV5-1,TRBJ2-2,few,CVSSRRTGTGGTGELFF,TGCGTCAGCAGCAGACGAACCGGGACAGGGGGCACCGGGGAGCTGTTTTTT
TRBD1,TRBV5-1,TRBJ1-1,.,CASSAGQDYAFF,TGCGCCAGCAGCGCCGGACAGGACTACGCTTTCTTT
.,TRBV2,TRBJ1-1,.,CASSMMGVNTEAFF,TGTGCCAGCAGTATGATGGGGGTGAACACTGAAGCTTTCTTT
.,TRBV10-3,TRBJ1-1,many,CAIRGDTSMNTEAFF,TGTGCCATCAGGGGGGACACGTCAATGAACACTGAAGCTTTCTTT
TRBD1,TRBV11-1,TRBJ1-4,many,CASSAMAGTGANYEKLFF,TGTGCCAGCAGCGCCATGGCCGGGACAGGGGCGAATTATGAAAAACTGTTTTTT
.,TRBV7-8,TRBJ1-4,few,CAIGGITNEKLFF,TGTGCCATTGGGGGGATCACTAATGAAAAACTGTTTTTT
.,TRBV9,TRBJ2-4,many,CASSGGRRSDQQYF,TGTGCCAGCAGCGGCGGTAGGAGGTCAGACCAGCAGTACTTC